The 16 T cell receptor beta chains in this list originate from one sample, sequenced in a study of blood T cell repertoires in COVID-19. Clones were read by immunoSEQ multiplex PCR, and TCRdb kept only the in-frame ones, dropping some. The repertoire holds just over 75,000 clones, around 80% seen once, with approximately 5.8% in the top ten. Source material: peripheral blood. These receptors came from a man between 60 and 75 years old with active or convalescent COVID-19.

The rearrangement uses TRBV6-5 and TRBJ1-2; possible D gene TRBD1, 5 bases. There are 13 residues in the CDR3. The V and J ends lost 2 bases and 3 bases respectively, with 7 bases between them. Germline V gene lookup returns CDR1 MNHEY and CDR2 SVGAGI. The CDR3 loop is CASSYGGDYGYTF. The CDR3 nucleotides are TGTGCCAGCAGTTACGGGGGGGACTATGGCTACACCTTC.

V gene TRBV9 combines with J gene TRBJ1-2; possibly TRBD1 for D (6 bases). The CDR3 is made up of 14 amino acids. Germline CDR1 reads SGDLS; CDR2 reads YYNGEE. With 0 bases removed from V and 10 bases from J, the gap between germline ends came to 16 bases. CDR3: CASSVGGTRPPYTF. CDR3 in DNA: TGTGCCAGCAGCGTAGGAGGGACAAGGCCTCCCTACACCTTC.

This clone was counted a single time. The chain employs TRBV6-5 and TRBJ2-1, with 7 bases fitting TRBD1. The V gene's germline CDR1 is MNHEY and CDR2 SVGAGI. Unmatched junction bases numbered 5, after V lost 5 bases and J lost 4 bases. This CDR3 is 14 amino acids long. CDR3 amino acids: CASSPRQGYNEQFF. The CDR3 nucleotides read TGTGCCAGCAGTCCCCGACAGGGTTACAATGAGCAGTTCTTC.

V and J are TRBV2 and TRBJ1-5; 8 bases align to TRBD1. The CDR3 sequence is 17 residues long. V lost 4 bases and J lost 0; bases outside the gene matches: 8. Germline loops: CDR1 SNHLY, CDR2 FYNNEI. This CDR3 reads CASSVGQALYSNQPQHF. The CDR3 bases are TGTGCCAGCAGTGTGGGACAGGCATTATATAGCAATCAGCCCCAGCATTTT.

This clone was seen more than once but under ten times. V usage is TRBV6-5 and J usage is TRBJ2-1; 10 nucleotides agree with TRBD2. Per the germline V gene, CDR1 is MNHEY and CDR2 is SVGAGI. Trimming removed 1 base from V and 8 bases from J; junction bases left unmatched: 5. The CDR3 covers 15 residues. In nucleotides, the CDR3 is TGTGCCAGCAGTTACTTTAGCGGGGGGAACGATGAGCAGTTCTTC. Translation: CASSYFSGGNDEQFF.

This chain joins TRBV19 and TRBJ2-3, with D possibly being TRBD1 (5 bases). Looked up from germline, CDR1 is LNHDA and CDR2 is SQIVND (reference sequence). CDR3 length: 15 residues. The ends were cut back, 7 bases at V and 4 bases at J, with 18 bases in the middle. Here the CDR3 reads CASKRVAGKADTQYF. CDR3 sequence (DNA): TGTGCCAGTAAAAGGGTTGCAGGGAAGGCAGATACGCAGTATTTT.

The J gene is TRBJ1-2, the V gene TRBV11-2, with a possible D match to TRBD1 (5 bases). This CDR3 spans 14 amino acids. Trimming took 2 bases from V and 6 from J, leaving 13 bases between them. Germline-derived CDR1 and CDR2 are SGHAT and FQNNGV. DNA for the CDR3: TGTGCCAGCAGCTTATCAATTTCGACAGATGGCTACACCTTC. Encoded protein: CASSLSISTDGYTF.

This clone showed up just once. The chain joins TRBV7-2 to TRBJ1-2; 11 positions match TRBD1. Germline-derived CDR1 and CDR2 are SGHTA and FQGNSA. The CDR3 has 15 residues. Trimming removed 4 bases from V and 7 bases from J; junction bases left unmatched: 8. The CDR3 DNA reads TGTGCCAGCAGCTCCCGGACAGGGGGCGTCACTGGCTACACCTTC. The encoded protein is CASSSRTGGVTGYTF.

In its sample, this clone was seen once. This sequence joins TRBV6-2 or TRBV6-3 and TRBJ1-1; 7 bases are a match to TRBD1. CDR3 size: 14 residues. Trimming removed 2 bases from V and 5 bases from J; junction bases left unmatched: 5. The germline V gene encodes CDR1 MNHEY and CDR2 SVGEGT. In DNA form, the CDR3 reads TGTGCCAGCAGTTACGCGACCAGGGGGACTGAAGCTTTCTTT. Translated: CASSYATRGTEAFF.

This CDR3 reads CASSLTGGLNYEQYF. CDR3 coding DNA: TGTGCCAGCAGCTTAACTGGAGGACTGAACTACGAGCAGTACTTC. The chain uses TRBV7-2 and TRBJ2-7, with a tentative D call TRBD2 (5 bases). Germline assignment: CDR1 SGHTA and CDR2 FQGNSA. V lost 2 bases and J lost 3, with 14 bases in between. The CDR3 consists of 15 residues.

This clone was counted only a few times. V is TRBV2 and J is TRBJ1-5, with 8 positions matching TRBD1. Germline V gives CDR1 SNHLY, CDR2 FYNNEI. V shed 6 bases, J shed 7 bases, and the junction held 5 bases outside the gene matches. The CDR3 sequence is 13 residues long. CDR3 residues: CASRVDRAQPQHF. CDR3 nucleotide sequence: TGTGCCAGCAGGGTGGACAGGGCGCAGCCCCAGCATTTT.

The CDR3 protein is CSGGASGGPLETQYF. The CDR3 DNA is TGCAGCGGTGGGGCTAGCGGGGGGCCCCTAGAGACCCAGTACTTC. The chain recombines TRBV29-1 with TRBJ2-5; 11 bases are shared with TRBD2. Germline V gives CDR1 SQVTM, CDR2 ANQGSEA. The CDR3 runs 15 residues. V dropped 7 bases and J dropped 4; count of bases not matched to a gene: 11. The whole variable domain, remainder taken from reference TRBV29-1 and TRBJ2-5, is SAVISQKPSRDICQRGTSLTIQCQVDSQVTMMFWYRQQPGQSLTLIATANQGSEATYESGFVIDKFPISRPNLTFSTLTVSNMSPEDSSIYLCSGGASGGPLETQYFGPGTRLLVL.

V gene TRBV6-1 combines with J gene TRBJ1-1, with TRBD1 matching 12 bases. Germline CDR1 reads MNHNS; CDR2 reads SASEGT. The ends lost 3 bases at V and 5 bases at J; junction bases unmatched: 10. This CDR3 is built from 17 residues. CDR3 region: CASSDTGTGGGRTEAFF. In nucleotides, the CDR3 is TGTGCCAGCAGTGACACCGGGACAGGGGGCGGTCGGACTGAAGCTTTCTTT.

This clone was counted a few times. The chain combines TRBV19 with TRBJ1-1, with TRBD1 matching 10 bases. This CDR3 has 16 amino acids. The germline V gene encodes CDR1 LNHDA and CDR2 SQIVND (reference sequence). J lost 4 bases, V lost 3 bases, and 8 bases had no gene match. This chain's CDR3 is CASSINRDRGPTEAFF. CDR3 coding DNA: TGTGCCAGTAGTATCAACCGGGACAGGGGCCCCACTGAAGCTTTCTTT.

The gene calls are TRBV7-9 and TRBJ2-1; no reliable D call. This CDR3 region has 13 residues. In germline, CDR1 is SEHNR, CDR2 FQNEAQ (reference sequence). The V and J ends lost 5 bases and 7 bases respectively, with 12 bases between them. CDR3 bases: TGTGCCAGCAGCCCCGGCGGTCTGAATGAGCAGTTCTTC. It codes for CASSPGGLNEQFF.

The chain carries TRBV19 and TRBJ2-1, with 8 bases identical to TRBD2. The CDR3 covers 16 residues. The trim removed 5 bases at V and 5 bases at J, leaving 11 bases unmatched. Germline CDR1 LNHDA, CDR2 SQIVND (reference sequence). This CDR3 reads CASSFSAGAGNNEQFF. CDR3 DNA: TGTGCCAGTAGTTTCTCAGCGGGGGCCGGTAACAATGAGCAGTTCTTC.